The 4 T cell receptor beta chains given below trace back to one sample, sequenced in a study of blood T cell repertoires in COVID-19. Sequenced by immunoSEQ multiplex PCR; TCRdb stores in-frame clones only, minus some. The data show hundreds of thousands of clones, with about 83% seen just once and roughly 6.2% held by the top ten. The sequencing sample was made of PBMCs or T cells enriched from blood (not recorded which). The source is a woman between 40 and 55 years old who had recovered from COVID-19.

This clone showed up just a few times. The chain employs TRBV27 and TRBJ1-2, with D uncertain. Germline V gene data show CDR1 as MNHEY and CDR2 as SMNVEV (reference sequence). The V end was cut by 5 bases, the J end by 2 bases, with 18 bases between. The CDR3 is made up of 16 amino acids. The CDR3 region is CASSRAPVGVNYGYTF. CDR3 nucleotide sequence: TGTGCCAGCAGTAGGGCCCCGGTCGGGGTAAACTATGGCTACACCTTC.

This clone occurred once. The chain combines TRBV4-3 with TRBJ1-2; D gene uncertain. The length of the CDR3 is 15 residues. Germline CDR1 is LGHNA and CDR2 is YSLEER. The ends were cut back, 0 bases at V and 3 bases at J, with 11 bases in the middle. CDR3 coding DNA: TGCGCCAGCAGCCAAGAGGCCAGGTTTGACTATGGCTACACCTTC. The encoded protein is CASSQEARFDYGYTF.

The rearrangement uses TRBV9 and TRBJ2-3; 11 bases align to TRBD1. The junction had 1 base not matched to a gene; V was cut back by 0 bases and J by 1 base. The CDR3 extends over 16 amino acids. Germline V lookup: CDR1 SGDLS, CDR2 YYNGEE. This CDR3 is CASSVGGQGGTDTQYF. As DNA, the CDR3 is TGTGCCAGCAGCGTAGGGGGACAGGGGGGCACAGATACGCAGTATTTT. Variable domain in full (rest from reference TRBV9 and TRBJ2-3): DSGVTQTPKHLITATGQRVTLRCSPRSGDLSVYWYQQSLDQGLQFLIQYYNGEERAKGNILERFSAQQFPDLHSELNLSSLELGDSALYFCASSVGGQGGTDTQYFGPGTRLTVL.

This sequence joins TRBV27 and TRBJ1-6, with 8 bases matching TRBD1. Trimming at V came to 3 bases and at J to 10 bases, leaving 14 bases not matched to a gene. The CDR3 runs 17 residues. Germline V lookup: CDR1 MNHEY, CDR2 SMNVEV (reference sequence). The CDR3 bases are TGTGCCAGCAGTTTCCACCTGCGGCAGGGGGCAGAATCACCCCTCCACTTT. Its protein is CASSFHLRQGAESPLHF.